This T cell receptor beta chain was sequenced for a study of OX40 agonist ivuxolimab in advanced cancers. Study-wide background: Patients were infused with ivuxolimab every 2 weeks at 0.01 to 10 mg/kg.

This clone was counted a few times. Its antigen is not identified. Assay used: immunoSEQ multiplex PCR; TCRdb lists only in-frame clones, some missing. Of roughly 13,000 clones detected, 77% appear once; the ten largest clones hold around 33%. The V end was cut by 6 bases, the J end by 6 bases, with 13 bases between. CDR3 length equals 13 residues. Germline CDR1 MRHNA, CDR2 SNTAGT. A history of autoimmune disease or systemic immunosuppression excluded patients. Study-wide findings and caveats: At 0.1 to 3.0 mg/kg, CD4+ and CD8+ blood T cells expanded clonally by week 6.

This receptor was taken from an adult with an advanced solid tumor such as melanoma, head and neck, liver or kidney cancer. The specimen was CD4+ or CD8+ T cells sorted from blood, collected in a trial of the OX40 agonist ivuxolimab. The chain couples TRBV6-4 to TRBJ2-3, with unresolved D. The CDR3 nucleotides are TGTGCCAGCAGCGCAGCGATGGGGGATACGCAGTATTTT. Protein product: CASSAAMGDTQYF.